The sequence of this T cell receptor beta chain was determined in a study of control samples from healthy donors and cancer patients. Profiling relied on immunoSEQ multiplex PCR, and the TCRdb table lists in-frame clones only, not all of them. The repertoire consists of around 200,000 clones, with about 94% occurring once and the leading ten covering roughly 1.6%. The CDR3 has 13 residues. V was clipped by 3 bases and J by 4 bases, with 9 bases between them. The germline V gene has CDR1 MGHDK and CDR2 SYGVNS. The sample consisted of blood. The chain employs TRBV25-1 and TRBJ1-1; D is perhaps TRBD1 (5 bases). The TCR comes from a man aged 50 to 60 in good health. The CDR3 nucleotides read TGTGCCAGCAGTGATCTCAGGGTCACTGAAGCTTTCTTT. Its protein is CASSDLRVTEAFF.